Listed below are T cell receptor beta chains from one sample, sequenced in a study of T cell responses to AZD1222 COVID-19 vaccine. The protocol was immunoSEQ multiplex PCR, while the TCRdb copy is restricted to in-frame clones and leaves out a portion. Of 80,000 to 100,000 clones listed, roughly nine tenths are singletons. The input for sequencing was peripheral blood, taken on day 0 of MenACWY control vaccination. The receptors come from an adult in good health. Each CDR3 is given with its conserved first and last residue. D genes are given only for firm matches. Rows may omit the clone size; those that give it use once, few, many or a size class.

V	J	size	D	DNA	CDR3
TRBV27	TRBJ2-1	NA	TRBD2	TGTGCCAGCAGTTTCCGGACTAGCGGGGTCCATGAGCAGTTCTTC	CASSFRTSGVHEQFF
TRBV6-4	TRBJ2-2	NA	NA	TGTGCCAGCAGATCGAGTTACACCGGGGAGCTGTTTTTT	CASRSSYTGELFF
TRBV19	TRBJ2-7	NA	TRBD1	TGTGCCAGTAGTCTCGGGACAGGGGGTAGATACGAGCAGTACTTC	CASSLGTGGRYEQYF
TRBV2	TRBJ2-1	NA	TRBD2	TGTGCCAGCAGTGAAGACCTGGCGGGGGACTACAATGAGCAGTTCTTC	CASSEDLAGDYNEQFF
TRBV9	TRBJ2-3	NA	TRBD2	TGTGCCAGCAGCGTCGCTAGCGGGGGAAACCCCACAGATACGCAGTATTTT	CASSVASGGNPTDTQYF
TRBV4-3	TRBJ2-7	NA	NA	TGCGCCAGCAGCCAATCTACGGGGAACTACGAGCAGTACTTC	CASSQSTGNYEQYF
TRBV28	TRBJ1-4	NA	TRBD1	TGTGCCAGCATTCGGCAGGGGGAAGAAAAACTGTTTTTT	CASIRQGEEKLFF
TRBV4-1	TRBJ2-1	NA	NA	TGCGCCAGCAGCCAGGGCTGGGGCGTAACCTACAATGAGCAGTTCTTC	CASSQGWGVTYNEQFF
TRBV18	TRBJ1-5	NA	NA	TGTGCCAGCTCAGACTCAGGGTACAATCAGCCCCAGCATTTT	CASSDSGYNQPQHF
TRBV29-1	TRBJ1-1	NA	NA	TGCAGCGCGTCGAGGACGAACACTGAAGCTTTCTTT	CSASRTNTEAFF
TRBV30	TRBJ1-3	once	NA	TGTGCCTGGAGTGTCGGCCATGATGGAAACACCATATATTTT	CAWSVGHDGNTIYF